The clone carrying this TCR beta chain has just a few counts. Its antigen is currently unknown. The germline V gene has CDR1 LNHDA and CDR2 SQIVND (reference sequence). The CDR3 is 13 residues long. The V end was cut by 2 bases, the J end by 5 bases, with 10 bases between. Hyperthyroidism was newly diagnosed in patients aged 18 to 65 (duration under 2 months). The data originate from a study of T cells in Graves' hyperthyroidism and ophthalmopathy. For the study at large: Sampling of peripheral blood happened at initial diagnosis, prior to any treatment. Study observations and caveats: The blood repertoire included most of the expanded thyroid clonotypes above 0.001.

Amplified regions were TCR beta CDR3 sequences from RNA transcripts. Using the HTBI primer set, a first-round RT-PCR was run on the TCR CDR3. TCRdb re-called the multiplex PCR reads with MiXCR, one entry per CDR3 protein. The table lists roughly 380,000 distinct CDR3 sequences, approximately 13% of them singletons. The sample was blood. This chain uses TRBV19 with TRBJ2-7, with unresolved D. The sequence was obtained from a woman aged 55-70 years with Graves' hyperthyroidism. CDR3: CASSIIGSNEQYF. CDR3 DNA sequence: TGTGCCAGTAGTATAATCGGGTCGAACGAGCAGTACTTC. Combining the CDR3 with reference TRBV19 and TRBJ2-7 gives the whole variable domain DGGITQSPKYLFRKEGQNVTLSCEQNLNHDAMYWYRQDPGQGLRLIYYSQIVNDFQKGDIAEGYSVSREKKESFPLTVTSAQKNPTAFYLCASSIIGSNEQYFGPGTRLTVT.